This TCR beta chain is from a study of OX40 agonist ivuxolimab in advanced cancers. Germline CDR1 and CDR2: MGHRA and YSYEKL. The CDR3 contains 13 residues. On this clone: Sequence at one end of the junction differs from germline and may be a read error.

Measured with immunoSEQ multiplex PCR; TCRdb has only the in-frame clones, and not every one. The sample has about 16,000 clones; around 79% are singletons. The sequence came from an adult with an advanced solid tumor such as melanoma, head and neck, liver or kidney cancer. The rearrangement joins TRBV4-1 to TRBJ1-1; no clear D. The sample consisted of CD4+ or CD8+ T cells sorted from blood, taken in a trial of the OX40 agonist ivuxolimab. As DNA, the CDR3 is TGTGCCAGCAGCCAACTAACCAACACTGAAGCTTTCTTT. Translated: CASSQLTNTEAFF.